This TCR beta chain was sequenced during a study of regulatory T cells in long-lasting Graves disease. To make TCR beta libraries, researchers used iRepertoire HTBI primers and Arm-PCR of CDR3 regions. One entry per CDR3 protein results from TCRdb running MiXCR on the multiplex PCR reads. The table has hundreds of thousands of distinct CDR3 sequences, about 20% seen once. The sample holds many counts of this clonotype. Its antigen is undetermined. Documented time point: persistent/refractory GD, antithyroid drugs over 5 years with positive TRAb. PBMC RNA was the source of the TCR library. The guidelines of the American Thyroid Association were the basis for diagnosing Graves' disease. V was pared by 5 bases and J by 3 bases, with 6 bases of the junction left unmatched. The CDR3 totals 15 residues. Looked up from germline, CDR1 is SNHLY and CDR2 is FYNNEI. Overall study findings and caveats: TRBV28, TRBJ1-2 and TRBJ2-5 were favored in persistent disease.

The TCR sequence derives from a female donor with Graves disease. The sample consisted of peripheral blood mononuclear cells (PBMCs), taken when the disease was refractory, from a patient treated with antithyroid drugs. V is TRBV2 and J is TRBJ1-1; 10 bases fit TRBD1. CDR3 region: CASSWTGGLDTEAFF. CDR3 sequence (DNA): TGTGCCAGCAGTTGGACAGGGGGATTGGACACTGAAGCTTTCTTT.